This T cell receptor beta chain was found in a study of T cell responses to AZD1222 COVID-19 vaccine. Looked up from germline, CDR1 is LNHDA and CDR2 is SQIVND (reference sequence). V was pared by 2 bases and J by 2 bases, with 7 bases between. The CDR3 runs to 14 residues. Assay used: immunoSEQ multiplex PCR; TCRdb lists only in-frame clones, some missing. The sample has roughly 120,000 clones, 89% seen once. Study-level findings and limits: At baseline, just a handful of AZD1222 recipients tested seropositive.

Worth noting for this clone: The antigen is unknown.

This receptor was identified in an adult in good health. The chain combines TRBV19 with TRBJ2-1, with TRBD1 as a possible D gene (5 bases). The source was peripheral blood, collected on day 0 of AZD1222 vaccination. CDR3 nucleotide sequence: TGTGCCAGTAGTATAAGGGGTACCTACAATGAGCAGTTCTTC. This encodes CASSIRGTYNEQFF.